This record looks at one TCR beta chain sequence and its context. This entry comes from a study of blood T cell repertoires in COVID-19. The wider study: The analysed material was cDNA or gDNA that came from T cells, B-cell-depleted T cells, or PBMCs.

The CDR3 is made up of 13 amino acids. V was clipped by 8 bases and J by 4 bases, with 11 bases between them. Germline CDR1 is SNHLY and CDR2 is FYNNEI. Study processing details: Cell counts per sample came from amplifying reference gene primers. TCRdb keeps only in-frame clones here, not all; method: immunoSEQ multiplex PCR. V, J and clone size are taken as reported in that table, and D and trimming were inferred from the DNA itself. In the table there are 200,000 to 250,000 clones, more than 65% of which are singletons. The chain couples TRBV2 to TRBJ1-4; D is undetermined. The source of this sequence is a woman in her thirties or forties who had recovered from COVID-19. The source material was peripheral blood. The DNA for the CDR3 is TGTGCCAGCTGTGGGGAGTATAATGAAAAACTGTTTTTT. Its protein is CASCGEYNEKLFF.